This T cell receptor beta chain was identified during a study of T cell changes during pregnancy in multiple sclerosis. The CDR3 has 15 amino acids. The germline V gene encodes CDR1 LGHNA and CDR2 YSLEER. Trimming removed 2 bases from V and 5 bases from J; junction bases left unmatched: 9. TCRdb keeps only in-frame clones here, not all; method: immunoSEQ multiplex PCR. The repertoire holds 65,000 to 75,000 clones, with over 85% as singletons. This clonotype was sampled from a female donor in good health, enrolled as a control in a pregnancy study. Here the sequenced sample was peripheral blood, taken after pregnancy. The rearrangement uses TRBV4-3 and TRBJ2-7; 7 positions match TRBD1. The CDR3 sequence is CASSQRQGDGDEQYF. The CDR3 DNA reads TGCGCCAGCAGCCAAAGACAGGGCGATGGTGACGAGCAGTACTTC.